This T cell receptor beta chain was captured by sequencing in a study of identical twins. The study, taken as a whole, reports: Twins' surplus sharing was weaker for beta out-of-frame sequences. Modelling approaches yielded underestimates of out-of-frame TCR alpha sharing between monozygotic twins. The authors drew conclusions from cross-sectional statistical analysis rather than following the same donors.

This clonotype was recorded at least ten times. The antigen remains undetermined. TCRdb analysed the 5' RACE reads with MiXCR anew, one entry per CDR3 protein. The sample shows about 240,000 distinct CDR3 sequences, over 9.5% of them seen only once. The CDR3 runs 13 residues. In germline, CDR1 is DFQATT, CDR2 SNEGSKA (reference sequence). Trimming pared 2 bases from V and 1 base from J, leaving 7 bases between. The TCR sequence derives from a man aged 50-59 years in good health. The sequenced material came from memory T cells sorted from blood. The chain carries TRBV20-1 and TRBJ2-3, with D possibly matching TRBD1 (5 bases). DNA of the CDR3: TGCAGTGCTAGACAGGGTGGCACAGATACGCAGTATTTT. It codes for CSARQGGTDTQYF.